What follows are 26 T cell receptor beta chains derived from one specimen sequenced in a study of blood T cell repertoires in COVID-19. TCRdb keeps only in-frame clones here, not all; method: immunoSEQ multiplex PCR. The sample lists tens of thousands of clones; 80% to 90% were seen once. Input material: peripheral blood. These receptors all stem from an elderly man with acute or convalescent COVID-19.

The gene calls are TRBV6-1 and TRBJ1-2, with 7 bases fitting TRBD1. The CDR3 covers 14 residues. The V segment lost 3 bases and the J segment 4 bases; nucleotides outside the gene matches: 5. The germline V gene encodes CDR1 MNHNS and CDR2 SASEGT. The CDR3, as DNA: TGTGCCAGCAGTGAGCCGACAGGGCCCTATGGCTACACCTTC. Protein: CASSEPTGPYGYTF.

The V gene is TRBV6-1, the J gene TRBJ1-1; 7 nucleotides agree with TRBD1. The CDR3 loop spans 16 amino acids. The junction had 9 bases not matched to a gene; V was cut back by 3 bases and J by 2 bases. The germline gives CDR1 MNHNS, CDR2 SASEGT. CDR3 nucleotides: TGTGCCAGCAGTGATTCTCCGGGACAGAGAAACACTGAAGCTTTCTTT. Translating gives CASSDSPGQRNTEAFF.

The CDR3 DNA follows: TGTGCCAGCAGCCAAGATCCCTGGAACACTGAAGCTTTCTTT. Encoded protein: CASSQDPWNTEAFF. This chain links TRBV3-1 (or the pseudogene TRBV3-2) with TRBJ1-1; D unclear. This CDR3 spans 14 amino acids. CDR1 is LGHDT, CDR2 YNNKEL, per germline (reference sequence). V was pared by 0 bases and J by 1 base, with 6 bases between.

V is TRBV6-5 and J is TRBJ1-2; 9 positions match TRBD1. Germline CDR1 and CDR2: MNHEY and SVGAGI. The ends lost 2 bases at V and 8 bases at J; junction bases unmatched: 9. The CDR3 runs to 15 residues. The CDR3: CASSYARDRARGYTF. As DNA, the CDR3 is TGTGCCAGCAGTTACGCCCGGGACAGGGCTCGGGGCTACACCTTC.

This chain links TRBV30 with TRBJ1-2, with a weak D call TRBD1 (6 bases). V lost 0 bases to trimming and J lost 7 bases, with 12 bases between them. Germline CDR1 GTSNPN, CDR2 SVGIG (reference sequence). CDR3 length: 13 amino acids. In DNA, the CDR3 is TGTGCCTGGAGTGTCGGGGGGCAGGCTGGCTACACCTTC. It encodes CAWSVGGQAGYTF. The whole variable domain, remainder taken from reference TRBV30 and TRBJ1-2, is SQTIHQWPATLVQPVGSPLSLECTVEGTSNPNLYWYRQAAGRGLQLLFYSVGIGQISSEVPQNLSASRPQDRQFILSSKKLLLSDSGFYLCAWSVGGQAGYTFGSGTRLTVV.

This clone was counted only a few times. The chain carries TRBV7-8 and TRBJ1-1, with D uncertain. V shed 6 bases and J shed 5 bases, with 13 bases lying between them. CDR1 and CDR2 from the germline V gene are SGHVS and FQNEAQ. The CDR3 sequence is 13 residues long. The CDR3 region is CASSYLAGTEAFF. The CDR3 coding sequence is TGTGCCAGCAGTTATTTGGCAGGTACTGAAGCTTTCTTT. Filled out from reference TRBV7-8 and TRBJ1-1, the complete variable domain reads GAGVSQSPRYKVAKRGQDVALRCDPISGHVSLFWYQQALGQGPEFLTYFQNEAQLDKSGLPSDRFFAERPEGSVSTLKIQRTQQEDSAVYLCASSYLAGTEAFFGQGTRLTVV.

V gene TRBV7-2 combines with J gene TRBJ1-6, with D unclear. Germline CDR1 is SGHTA and CDR2 is FQGNSA. V was cut by 3 bases and J by 8 bases, with 11 bases left in between. The CDR3 covers 14 residues. DNA of the CDR3: TGTGCCAGCAGCTTCCGGGTACAAGATTCACCCCTCCACTTT. It encodes CASSFRVQDSPLHF.

This sequence joins TRBV6-4 and TRBJ1-1, with D perhaps TRBD1 (5 bases). The CDR3 length is 13 residues. Germline V gene data show CDR1 as MRHNA and CDR2 as SNTAGT. Trimming left V 6 bases short and J 1 base short, with 9 bases between. As DNA, the CDR3 is TGTGCCAGCAGCCTCACAGGGAACACTGAAGCTTTCTTT. Protein sequence: CASSLTGNTEAFF.

Remarks on this clone: The limits of the CDR3 on the DNA are not certain, so only TCRdb's listed CDR3 is given. The chain links TRBV6-5 to TRBJ2-3; the DNA was not compared with TRBD1, the D call given in the table. CDR1 is MNHEY, CDR2 SVGAGI, per germline. With termini counted, the CDR3 has 14 amino acids. The CDR3 loop reads CASILDRGTDTQYF.

V is TRBV3-1 (or the pseudogene TRBV3-2) and J is TRBJ2-7, with 16 nucleotides matching TRBD2. The germline V gene encodes CDR1 LGHDT and CDR2 YNNKEL (reference sequence). The CDR3 is 21 residues long. Losses at the gene ends were 4 bases for V and 4 bases for J; bases not matched to a gene: 19. The CDR3 region has the DNA TGTGCCAGCAGCCCGACTGATGCCGGGACTAGCGGGGGGGCCAGGGTATACGAGCAGTACTTC. Its translation: CASSPTDAGTSGGARVYEQYF.

The rearrangement joins TRBV19 to TRBJ1-1; TRBD1 aligns across 8 bases. Germline lookup yields CDR1 LNHDA and CDR2 SQIVND (reference sequence). The CDR3 sequence is 15 residues long. J was trimmed by 0 bases and V by 5 bases; bases with no gene match: 5. The CDR3 region is CASSVWTGMNTEAFF. The CDR3 bases are TGTGCCAGTAGTGTTTGGACAGGGATGAACACTGAAGCTTTCTTT. Variable domain in full (rest from reference TRBV19 and TRBJ1-1): DGGITQSPKYLFRKEGQNVTLSCEQNLNHDAMYWYRQDPGQGLRLIYYSQIVNDFQKGDIAEGYSVSREKKESFPLTVTSAQKNPTAFYLCASSVWTGMNTEAFFGQGTRLTVV.

The chain carries TRBV5-1 and TRBJ1-4; 8 bases map to TRBD1. Germline V gene lookup returns CDR1 SGHRS and CDR2 YFSETQ. CDR3 size: 15 residues. Trimming removed 4 bases from V and 8 bases from J; junction bases left unmatched: 10. CDR3 nucleotide sequence: TGCGCCAGCAGCATATCAGGGGGCTATCGGGAAAAACTGTTTTTT. It yields the protein CASSISGGYREKLFF.

This chain connects TRBV9 to TRBJ1-2; TRBD1 might be the D (5 bases). Germline CDR1 is SGDLS and CDR2 is YYNGEE. The CDR3 has 15 amino acids. Deletions cut 4 bases from V and 6 bases from J, with 19 bases between. The CDR3 is CASSPQAGFEHGYTF. CDR3 DNA: TGTGCCAGCAGCCCCCAGGCAGGGTTCGAACATGGCTACACCTTC.

V gene TRBV20-1 combines with J gene TRBJ2-7; a weak D match, TRBD2 (5 bases). Trimming took off 4 bases at V and 4 bases at J, with 17 bases between the two ends. CDR3 length equals 14 residues. Germline values: CDR1 DFQATT, CDR2 SNEGSKA (reference sequence). CDR3 in amino acids: CSANEPGQRYEQYF. CDR3 nucleotides: TGCAGTGCTAATGAGCCGGGCCAGCGGTACGAGCAGTACTTC.

This chain connects TRBV28 to TRBJ1-2; a weak D match, TRBD1 (5 bases). V dropped 4 bases and J dropped 8 bases, with 11 bases sitting between them. The CDR3 is made up of 12 amino acids. Germline V lookup: CDR1 MDHEN, CDR2 SYDVKM. The CDR3 reads CASSWQGRGYTF. CDR3 in DNA: TGTGCCAGCAGTTGGCAGGGTCGAGGCTACACCTTC.

V is TRBV18 and J is TRBJ2-7; D perhaps matches TRBD2 (5 bases). This CDR3 contains 13 residues. Germline assignment: CDR1 KGHSH and CDR2 LQKENI. The V end lost 5 bases, the J end lost 3 bases, and 11 bases lay between the germline ends. This CDR3 is CASSVAADYEQYF. The CDR3 bases are TGTGCCAGCTCAGTCGCAGCGGACTACGAGCAGTACTTC.

The chain uses TRBV7-9 and TRBJ2-5, with 7 bases aligning to TRBD1. Per germline, CDR1 SEHNR and CDR2 FQNEAQ (reference sequence). The CDR3 contains 14 residues. Trimming took 2 bases from V and 5 from J; bases not matched to a gene: 5. The CDR3 nucleotides read TGTGCCAGCAGCTTAAGGGGGCTGGGGGAGACCCAGTACTTC. Translating gives CASSLRGLGETQYF. Based on the CDR3 plus reference TRBV7-9 and TRBJ2-5, the full variable domain is DTGVSQNPRHKITKRGQNVTFRCDPISEHNRLYWYRQTLGQGPEFLTYFQNEAQLEKSRLLSDRFSAERPKGSFSTLEIQRTEQGDSAMYLCASSLRGLGETQYFGPGTRLLVL.

This chain connects TRBV3-1 (or the pseudogene TRBV3-2) to TRBJ2-3; D is uncertain. Germline assignment: CDR1 LGHDT and CDR2 YNNKEL (reference sequence). The CDR3 runs to 12 residues. Trimming pared 4 bases from V and 4 bases from J, leaving 6 bases between. The CDR3 DNA follows: TGTGCCAGCAGCCTCCCATCAGATACGCAGTATTTT. Encoded protein: CASSLPSDTQYF.

This clone has a handful of counts. The chain combines TRBV3-1 (or the pseudogene TRBV3-2) with TRBJ2-7, with TRBD2 matching over 13 bases. The J segment lost 4 bases and the V segment lost 1 base, leaving 4 bases of the junction unmatched. CDR3 length: 16 amino acids. CDR1 is LGHDT, CDR2 YNNKEL, per germline (reference sequence). The CDR3 spells CASSQAGLAGYYEQYF. In DNA form, the CDR3 reads TGTGCCAGCAGCCAAGCGGGACTAGCGGGGTATTACGAGCAGTACTTC.

The chain recombines TRBV5-4 with TRBJ2-5; D not resolved. From germline, CDR1 is SGHNT and CDR2 YYREEE (reference sequence). V was pared by 0 bases and J by 5 bases, with 5 bases between. The CDR3 has 12 amino acids. The CDR3 loop reads CASSLVGETQYF. The CDR3 bases are TGTGCCAGCAGCTTGGTCGGGGAGACCCAGTACTTC.

The V and J genes are TRBV5-8 and TRBJ1-2; 8 bases are a match to TRBD1. Trimming cost V 1 base and J 8 bases; bases outside gene matches: 16. Germline V gene sequence: CDR1 SGHTS, CDR2 YDEGEE. This CDR3 spans 17 amino acids. This CDR3 reads CASSLRIEAGGLGGYTF. The CDR3 DNA is TGTGCCAGCAGCTTGCGGATCGAGGCAGGGGGCCTGGGGGGCTACACCTTC. Supplemented by reference TRBV5-8 and TRBJ1-2, the full variable domain reads EAGVTQSPTHLIKTRGQQATLRCSPISGHTSVYWYQQALGLGLQFLLWYDEGEERNRGNFPPRFSGRQFPNYSSELNVNALELEDSALYLCASSLRIEAGGLGGYTFGSGTRLTVV.

This chain connects TRBV7-2 to TRBJ1-6; 7 bases are shared with TRBD1. V was pared by 5 bases and J by 7 bases, with 5 bases of the junction left unmatched. Per the germline V gene, CDR1 is SGHTA and CDR2 is FQGNSA. The CDR3 loop spans 14 amino acids. This chain's CDR3 is CASSRDSYNSPLHF. The CDR3 DNA reads as TGTGCCAGCAGCCGGGACAGCTACAATTCACCCCTCCACTTT.

The V gene is TRBV3-1 (or the pseudogene TRBV3-2), the J gene TRBJ1-4; weak D call: TRBD1 (6 bases). The V end lost 1 base, the J end lost 5 bases, and 17 bases lay between the germline ends. The CDR3 is 17 amino acids. CDR1 and CDR2 from the germline V gene are LGHDT and YNNKEL (reference sequence). The CDR3 bases are TGTGCCAGCAGCCAAGCAGCAGGGGTAGTACCCAATGAAAAACTGTTTTTT. Its translation: CASSQAAGVVPNEKLFF.

The rearrangement joins TRBV5-6 to TRBJ2-4; no definite D call. The CDR3 is made up of 11 amino acids. CDR1 and CDR2 from the germline V gene are SGHDT and YYEEEE. V dropped 4 bases and J dropped 9 bases, with 8 bases sitting between them. CDR3 amino acids: CASSRESIQYF. The DNA of the CDR3 is TGTGCCAGCAGCCGAGAAAGCATTCAGTACTTC.

CDR3 coding DNA: TGTGCCAGCAGCCAGACAGGGGGCGGATCACCCCTCCACTTT. Amino acids: CASSQTGGGSPLHF. The chain recombines TRBV14 with TRBJ1-6; 10 bases agree with TRBD1. J gave up 10 bases and V 3 bases, and 3 bases lay outside the gene matches. Germline assignment: CDR1 SGHDN and CDR2 FVKESK. The CDR3 consists of 14 residues.

The rearrangement links TRBV5-5 to TRBJ2-6, with a possible D match to TRBD1 (6 bases). Germline assignment: CDR1 SGHKS and CDR2 YYEKEE (reference sequence). The CDR3 loop spans 15 amino acids. Trimming took off 4 bases at V and 4 bases at J, with 12 bases between the two ends. CDR3 protein: CASSEGGSGANVLTF. The DNA of the CDR3 is TGTGCCAGCAGCGAAGGGGGATCCGGGGCCAACGTCCTGACTTTC.